This T cell receptor (beta chain) originates from a study of blood T cell repertoires in COVID-19. Study-wide background: The United States, Italy and Spain provided the acute and convalescent COVID-19 samples.

This clone appeared a single time. The CDR3 has 16 amino acids. Trimming removed 3 bases at V and 5 bases at J, with 15 bases between. Germline-derived CDR1 and CDR2 are SGHRS and YFSETQ. Some clones are missing from TCRdb's copy, which holds only in-frame ones; the method was immunoSEQ multiplex PCR. The sample lists around 80,000 clones; around 80% were seen once. The clonotype originates from an elderly man with acute or convalescent COVID-19. The chain is built from TRBV5-1 and TRBJ1-6; D possibly corresponds to TRBD1 (5 bases). Material for sequencing was peripheral blood. The CDR3 region has the DNA TGCGCCAGCAGCTCCCCAGGGAAACGAGATAATTCACCCCTCCACTTT. Translating gives CASSSPGKRDNSPLHF.